The 2 T cell receptor beta chains listed next were all sequenced from one sample in a study of T-cell reconstitution after alpha-beta-depleted transplantation in children. As it was prepared, the TCRbeta library received unique molecular identifiers. MiXCR, applied by TCRdb to the PCR reads, yields one record per CDR3 protein. The profile covers 200,000 to 300,000 distinct CDR3 sequences, with approximately 24% appearing a single time and about 5% taken by the ten largest. Specimen: PBMCs, mostly from graft donor cells, collected 360 days after TCRalphabeta/CD19-depleted stem cell transplant. Source of these receptors: a female patient aged 2-9 years who had a stem cell transplant for congenital amegakaryocytic thrombocytopenia, so the T cells may come from the graft donor.

This clonotype was counted ten times or more. The chain couples TRBV28 to TRBJ2-1; TRBD2 aligns across 7 bases. CDR3 length: 14 residues. Germline assignment: CDR1 MDHEN and CDR2 SYDVKM. The V gene end was trimmed by 5 bases and the J gene end by 3 bases; junction bases not matched to a gene: 4. CDR3 DNA sequence: TGTGCCAGCAGTCCGGGAGGATTCTACAATGAGCAGTTCTTC. The encoded protein is CASSPGGFYNEQFF.

The table lists this clonotype with a few counts. The J gene is TRBJ2-5, the V gene TRBV20-1; 9 bases align to TRBD2. There are 14 residues in the CDR3. Trimming removed 3 bases from V and 5 bases from J; junction bases left unmatched: 7. The germline CDR1 and CDR2 sequences are DFQATT and SNEGSKA (reference sequence). CDR3 region: CSARAAGGRETQYF. In nucleotides, the CDR3 is TGCAGTGCTAGGGCGGCGGGAGGGAGGGAGACCCAGTACTTC.